Following are 18 T cell receptor beta chains from one sample sequenced in a study of shared clonotypes between healthy human individuals. TCRdb's copy holds only in-frame clones and misses some; the assay was immunoSEQ multiplex PCR. The sample lists about 560,000 clones, just over 75% seen once, with around 12% in the top ten. The source material was PBMCs. These receptors all stem from a woman in her thirties or forties in good health. Some clones in this sample may be carry-over from other donors' samples.

Note on this clone: A junction boundary mismatches the germline segment, possibly from a read error. V gene TRBV7-6 combines with J gene TRBJ1-1, with 7 bases that match TRBD1. The CDR3 runs 14 residues. Germline CDR1 and CDR2: SGHVS and FNYEAQ. The chain's CDR3 is CASSPGGGRTDAFF. For the CDR3, the DNA is TGTGCCAGCAGCCCCGGAGGGGGCAGGACTGATGCTTTCTTT.

Details on this clone: This likely traces to a read error, being one base from a far larger clone. The chain couples TRBV5-4 to TRBJ1-2; 7 bases fit TRBD1. V dropped 4 bases and J dropped 8; count of bases not matched to a gene: 14. Per germline, CDR1 SGHNT and CDR2 YYREEE (reference sequence). CDR3 length: 15 residues. CDR3 sequence: CASSQDAEGALGYTF. CDR3 coding DNA: TGTGCCAGCAGCCAAGATGCCGAGGGGGCTTTGGGCTACACCTTC.

This chain connects TRBV2 to TRBJ2-7; D ambiguous. V was trimmed by 0 bases and J by 2 bases, leaving 8 bases between them. Germline V gene sequence: CDR1 SNHLY, CDR2 FYNNEI. This CDR3 is 14 amino acids long. CDR3 nucleotides: TGTGCCAGCAGTGAAGCGGTTGGGGCCTACGAGCAGTACTTC. The encoded protein is CASSEAVGAYEQYF.

In DNA, the CDR3 is TGTGCCAGCGGACACAGCTCCGCATTTGAGACCCAGTACTTC. Translated, it gives CASGHSSAFETQYF. The chain joins TRBV6-6 to TRBJ2-5; D is possibly TRBD1 (5 bases). CDR1 is MNHNY and CDR2 is SVGAGI in the germline V gene (reference sequence). This CDR3 comprises 14 residues. Trimming stripped 8 bases from V and 5 bases from J, with 18 bases between.

The chain joins TRBV5-1 to TRBJ2-3, with 14 bases fitting TRBD2. Germline trimming cut 4 bases from V and 4 bases from J; bases unmatched to any gene: 11. Germline CDR1 and CDR2: SGHRS and YFSETQ. The CDR3 runs to 18 residues. As DNA, the CDR3 is TGCGCCAGCAGCGCGGGACTAGCGGGAGTGGGAGAGGCAGATACGCAGTATTTT. It codes for CASSAGLAGVGEADTQYF. Variable domain in full (rest from reference TRBV5-1 and TRBJ2-3): KAGVTQTPRYLIKTRGQQVTLSCSPISGHRSVSWYQQTPGQGLQFLFEYFSETQRNKGNFPGRFSGRQFSNSRSEMNVSTLELGDSALYLCASSAGLAGVGEADTQYFGPGTRLTVL.

In this sample, this clone turned up a few times. Mismatch with germline at one junction end may stem from a read error. The genes are TRBV29-1 and TRBJ1-6, with D tentatively TRBD1 (6 bases). Germline CDR1 is SQVTM and CDR2 is ANQGSEA. This CDR3 spans 14 amino acids. This chain's CDR3 is CSVEGRDMGSPLHF. The CDR3 DNA sequence: TGCAGCGTAGAAGGTCGGGACATGGGGTCACCCCTCCACTTT. Drawing the rest from reference TRBV29-1 and TRBJ1-6, the complete variable domain is SAVISQKPSRDICQRGTSLTIQCQVDSQVTMMFWYRQQPGQSLTLIATANQGSEATYESGFVIDKFPISRPNLTFSTLTVSNMSPEDSSIYLCSVEGRDMGSPLHFGNGTRLTVT.

V and J are TRBV4-2 and TRBJ2-7, with 7 bases lining up with TRBD1. The CDR3 spans 16 residues. The trim removed 0 bases at V and 2 bases at J, leaving 7 bases unmatched. Germline-derived CDR1 and CDR2 are LGHNA and YNFKEQ. For the CDR3, the DNA is TGTGCCAGCAGCCAAGAGCCCTGGACAGGACCCTACGAGCAGTACTTC. As protein: CASSQEPWTGPYEQYF.

The gene calls are TRBV29-1 and TRBJ2-7; 9 bases align to TRBD2. CDR1 is SQVTM and CDR2 is ANQGSEA in the germline V gene. The CDR3 has 13 residues. With V trimmed by 4 bases and J by 3 bases, 4 bases remained unmatched. The CDR3 reads CSVVGLANYEQYF. Written as DNA, the CDR3 is TGCAGCGTTGTAGGACTAGCGAACTACGAGCAGTACTTC.

V is TRBV5-4 and J is TRBJ2-3; 8 bases match TRBD2. This CDR3 has 15 residues. V lost 4 bases, J lost 6 bases, and 10 bases stayed unmatched. The V gene's germline CDR1 is SGHNT and CDR2 YYREEE (reference sequence). DNA for the CDR3: TGTGCCAGCAGCGCACGGGGGGGTCTGTGGGATACGCAGTATTTT. This sequence encodes CASSARGGLWDTQYF.

The rearrangement links TRBV30 to TRBJ2-2; TRBD2 agrees at 12 bases. Germline V gives CDR1 GTSNPN, CDR2 SVGIG (reference sequence). The V gene end was trimmed by 2 bases and the J gene end by 7 bases; junction bases not matched to a gene: 8. This CDR3 has 16 residues. Here the CDR3 reads CAWSFLAGGPIGELFF. CDR3 DNA sequence: TGTGCCTGGAGTTTCCTAGCGGGAGGGCCGATCGGGGAGCTGTTTTTT.

The chain recombines TRBV6-5 with TRBJ2-1; TRBD2 matches at 7 bases. Germline V gene lookup returns CDR1 MNHEY and CDR2 SVGAGI. V was clipped by 5 bases and J by 15 bases; unmatched bases: 13. The CDR3 has 13 residues. The CDR3: CASSPPVGGPPFF. The CDR3 region has the DNA TGTGCCAGCAGTCCTCCTGTGGGAGGGCCCCCGTTCTTC.

The chain links TRBV6-7 to TRBJ2-7; D unresolved. TRBV6-7 is an ORF; its function is uncertain. The CDR3 consists of 16 residues. V lost 2 bases and J 2 bases, leaving 16 bases between the germline ends. CDR3 in amino acids: CASSYPPRVFAYEQYF. CDR3 coding DNA: TGTGCCAGCAGTTACCCCCCCCGAGTTTTTGCCTACGAGCAGTACTTC.

This clone was found a few times. The V gene is TRBV7-3, the J gene TRBJ2-1; 12 nucleotides agree with TRBD2. V shed 5 bases and J 2 bases; nucleotides not matched to a gene: 4. The CDR3 is 16 amino acids. CDR1 is SGHTA, CDR2 FQGTGA, per germline. This chain's CDR3 is CASSPRTSGAYNEQFF. As DNA, the CDR3 is TGTGCCAGCAGCCCGCGGACTAGCGGGGCCTACAATGAGCAGTTCTTC.

This rearrangement joins TRBV7-2 to TRBJ2-7; TRBD2 agrees at 7 bases. Trimming took 5 bases from V and 7 from J; bases not matched to a gene: 17. CDR3 length: 16 amino acids. Germline V gene data show CDR1 as SGHTA and CDR2 as FQGNSA. CDR3 sequence: CASSNYVAGEPKEQYF. The CDR3 nucleotides read TGTGCCAGCAGCAACTATGTCGCGGGAGAGCCTAAGGAGCAGTACTTC.

The J gene is TRBJ2-1, the V gene TRBV7-2; TRBD2 aligns across 12 bases. Germline V gives CDR1 SGHTA, CDR2 FQGNSA. V shed 5 bases and J 9 bases; nucleotides not matched to a gene: 8. The CDR3 loop spans 15 amino acids. The CDR3 reads CASSKTSGSGVEQFF. In DNA, the CDR3 is TGTGCCAGCAGCAAGACTAGCGGGAGCGGGGTTGAGCAGTTCTTC.

The CDR3 sequence is CASSRRGETQYF. The CDR3 coding sequence is TGTGCCAGCAGCCGGAGGGGGGAGACCCAGTACTTC. This sequence joins TRBV7-6 and TRBJ2-5, with D perhaps assigned TRBD1 or TRBD2 (6 bases each). Trimming pared 5 bases from V and 5 bases from J, leaving 9 bases between. The germline V gene encodes CDR1 SGHVS and CDR2 FNYEAQ. The CDR3 is 12 residues long.

CDR3 bases: TGTGCCAGCAGTTTAGTTGACAGGGACCCGAACACTGAAGCTTTCTTT. Translating gives CASSLVDRDPNTEAFF. The V gene is TRBV28, the J gene TRBJ1-1; 7 positions agree with TRBD1. Germline V gene data show CDR1 as MDHEN and CDR2 as SYDVKM. V shed 2 bases and J 1 base; nucleotides not matched to a gene: 7. The CDR3 has 16 amino acids. Looking up the rest from reference TRBV28 and TRBJ1-1 gives the full variable domain: DVKVTQSSRYLVKRTGEKVFLECVQDMDHENMFWYRQDPGLGLRLIYFSYDVKMKEKGDIPEGYSVSREKKERFSLILESASTNQTSMYLCASSLVDRDPNTEAFFGQGTRLTVV.

The chain joins TRBV7-9 to TRBJ1-1; unclear D gene. The CDR3 loop spans 11 amino acids. The V end lost 5 bases, the J end lost 3 bases, and 4 bases lay between the germline ends. Germline lookup yields CDR1 SEHNR and CDR2 FQNEAQ (reference sequence). The CDR3 loop reads CASSRYTEAFF. CDR3 sequence (DNA): TGTGCCAGCAGCCGGTACACTGAAGCTTTCTTT. The complete variable domain, with remaining parts taken from reference TRBV7-9 and TRBJ1-1, reads DTGVSQNPRHKITKRGQNVTFRCDPISEHNRLYWYRQTLGQGPEFLTYFQNEAQLEKSRLLSDRFSAERPKGSFSTLEIQRTEQGDSAMYLCASSRYTEAFFGQGTRLTVV.